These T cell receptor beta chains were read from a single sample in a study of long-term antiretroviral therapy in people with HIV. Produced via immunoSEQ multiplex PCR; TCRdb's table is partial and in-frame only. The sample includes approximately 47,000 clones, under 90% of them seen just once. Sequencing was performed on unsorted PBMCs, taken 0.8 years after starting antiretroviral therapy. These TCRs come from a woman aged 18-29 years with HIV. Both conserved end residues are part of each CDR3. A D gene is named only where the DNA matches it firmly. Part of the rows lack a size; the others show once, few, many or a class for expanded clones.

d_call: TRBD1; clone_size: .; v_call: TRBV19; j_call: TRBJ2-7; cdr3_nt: TGTGCCAGTAGCCTAGGGACAGGGGGCTACTACGAGCAGTACTTC; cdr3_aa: CASSLGTGGYYEQYF
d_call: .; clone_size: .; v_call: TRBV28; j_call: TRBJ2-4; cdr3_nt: TGTGCCAGCATAGCAGGCCCTTCAAACATTCAGTACTTC; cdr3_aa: CASIAGPSNIQYF
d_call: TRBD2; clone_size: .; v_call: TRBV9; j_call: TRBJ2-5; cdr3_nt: TGTGCCAGCGGGGGGATCGGGAGGGCGGCCCAAGAGACCCAGTACTTC; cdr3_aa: CASGGIGRAAQETQYF
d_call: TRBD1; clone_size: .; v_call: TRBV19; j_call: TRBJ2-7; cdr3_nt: TGTGCCAGTTCACCGTCGGGACAGACTTCCTACGAGCAGTACTTC; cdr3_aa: CASSPSGQTSYEQYF
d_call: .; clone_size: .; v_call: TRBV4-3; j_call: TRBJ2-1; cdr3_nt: TGCGCCAGCAGCCAAGAACGTCCCGCGACTTGGGTAAATGAGCAGTTCTTC; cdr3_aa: CASSQERPATWVNEQFF
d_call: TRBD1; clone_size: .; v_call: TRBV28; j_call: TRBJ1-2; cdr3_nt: TGTGCCAGCAGTTTATCCGGACAGGTACTGGGAAACTATGGCTACACCTTC; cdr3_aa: CASSLSGQVLGNYGYTF
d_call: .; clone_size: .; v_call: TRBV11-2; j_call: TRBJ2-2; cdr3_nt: TGTGCCAGCAGCCGACGTTCTTTCACAGGGAGGGGAGGGGAGCTGTTTTTT; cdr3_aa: CASSRRSFTGRGGELFF
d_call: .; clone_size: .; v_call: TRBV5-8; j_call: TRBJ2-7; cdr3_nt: TGTGCCAGCAGCTTGGGTGACAGGCGTAGCTCCTACGAGCAGTACTTC; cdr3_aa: CASSLGDRRSSYEQYF
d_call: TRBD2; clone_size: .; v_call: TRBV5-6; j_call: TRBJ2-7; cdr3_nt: TGTGCCAGCAGGATGAGCGGGAGGGGGGCTGGGGAGCAGTACTTC; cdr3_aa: CASRMSGRGAGEQYF
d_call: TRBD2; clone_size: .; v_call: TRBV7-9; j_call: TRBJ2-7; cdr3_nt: TGTGCCAGCACCCGGACTAGCGGGGGGTTTAGCTCCTACGAGCAGTACTTC; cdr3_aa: CASTRTSGGFSSYEQYF
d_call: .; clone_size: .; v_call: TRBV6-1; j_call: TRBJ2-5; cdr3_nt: TGTGCCAGCAGTGAAGCGACAGATATTACCCAAGAGACCCAGTACTTC; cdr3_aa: CASSEATDITQETQYF
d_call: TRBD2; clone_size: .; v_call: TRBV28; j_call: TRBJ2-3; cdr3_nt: TGTGCCAGCAGTAGCTCGATCGGACTAGCGGACACAGATACGCAGTATTTT; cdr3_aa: CASSSSIGLADTDTQYF
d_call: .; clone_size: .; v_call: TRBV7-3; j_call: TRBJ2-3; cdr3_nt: TGTGCCAGCAGCCACGCCGGGACGCGAGGCACAGATACGCAGTATTTT; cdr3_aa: CASSHAGTRGTDTQYF
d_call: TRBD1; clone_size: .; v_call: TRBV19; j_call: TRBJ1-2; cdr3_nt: TGTGCCAGTAGTACGACAGGGACGGGCTATGGCTACACCTTC; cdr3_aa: CASSTTGTGYGYTF
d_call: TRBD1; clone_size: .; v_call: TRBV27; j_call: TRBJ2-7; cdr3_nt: TGTGCCAGCAGTTTCCCGACAGGGGGCGGCGAGCAGTACTTC; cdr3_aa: CASSFPTGGGEQYF
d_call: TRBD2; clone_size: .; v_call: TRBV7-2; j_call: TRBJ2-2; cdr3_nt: TGTGCCAGCAGCTTTAGCGGGAGGTGGGGCGGGGAGCTGTTTTTT; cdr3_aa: CASSFSGRWGGELFF
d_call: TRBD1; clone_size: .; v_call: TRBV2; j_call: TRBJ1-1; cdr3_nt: TGTGCCAGCAGGGACAGGGTCACTGAAGCTTTCTTT; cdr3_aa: CASRDRVTEAFF
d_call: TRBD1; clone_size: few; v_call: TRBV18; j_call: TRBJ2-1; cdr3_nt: TGTGCCAGCTTACGGACAGGGGAGCATGAGCAGTTCTTC; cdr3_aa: CASLRTGEHEQFF
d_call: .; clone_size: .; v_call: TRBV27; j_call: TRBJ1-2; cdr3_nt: TGTGCCAGCAGTTTATCGGGGGGCAGAGGATCTGCTGGCTACACCTTC; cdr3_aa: CASSLSGGRGSAGYTF
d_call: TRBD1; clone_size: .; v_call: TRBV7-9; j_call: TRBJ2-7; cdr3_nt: TGTGCCAGCAGCCCATTAAGGGGACAGGGACTATACGAGCAGTACTTC; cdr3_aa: CASSPLRGQGLYEQYF
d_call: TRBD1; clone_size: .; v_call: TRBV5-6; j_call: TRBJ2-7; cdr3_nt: TGTGCCAGCAGTTTGGACAGGGACTACGAGCAGTACTTC; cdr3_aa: CASSLDRDYEQYF
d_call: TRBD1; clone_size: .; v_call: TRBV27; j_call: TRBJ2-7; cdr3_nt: TGTGCCAGCGGGGGGACAGGGGGCATGGCCTACGAGCAGTACTTC; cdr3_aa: CASGGTGGMAYEQYF
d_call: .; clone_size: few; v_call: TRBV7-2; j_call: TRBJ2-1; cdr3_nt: TGTGCCAGCAGCCGGACTAGGGCAGGGGATGAGCAGTTCTTC; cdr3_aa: CASSRTRAGDEQFF
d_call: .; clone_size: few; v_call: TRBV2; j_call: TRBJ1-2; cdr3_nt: TGTGCCAGCACCAAGGACACCACAACTAACTATGGCTACACCTTC; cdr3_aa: CASTKDTTTNYGYTF
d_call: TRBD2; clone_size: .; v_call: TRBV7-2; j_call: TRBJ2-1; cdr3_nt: TGTGCCAGCAGCTTAGGGACTAGCGGGAGTTTGAATGAGCAGTTCTTC; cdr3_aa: CASSLGTSGSLNEQFF
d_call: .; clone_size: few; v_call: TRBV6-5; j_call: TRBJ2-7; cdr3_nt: TGTGCCAGCGGTCCGGTGGCCTACGAGCAGTACTTC; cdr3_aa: CASGPVAYEQYF
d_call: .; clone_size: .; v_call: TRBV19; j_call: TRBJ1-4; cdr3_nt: TGTGCCAGTAGTATTGGCGTTACAACTAATGAAAAACTGTTTTTT; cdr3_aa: CASSIGVTTNEKLFF
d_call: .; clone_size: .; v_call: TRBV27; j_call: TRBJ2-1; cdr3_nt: TGTGCCAGCACCATCAAGGGGGGTTGGGGTGAGCAGTTCTTC; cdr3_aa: CASTIKGGWGEQFF
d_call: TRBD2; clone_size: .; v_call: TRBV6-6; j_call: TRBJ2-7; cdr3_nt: TGTGCCAGCACGCGGGAGGGCCCCTACGAGCAGTACTTC; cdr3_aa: CASTREGPYEQYF
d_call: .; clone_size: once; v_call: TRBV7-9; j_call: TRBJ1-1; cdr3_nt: TGTGCCTACACGCAGGGGTCGAACACTGAAGCTTTCTTT; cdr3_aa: CAYTQGSNTEAFF
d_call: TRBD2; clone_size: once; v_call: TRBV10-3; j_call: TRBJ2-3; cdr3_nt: TGTGCCATCAGTGGTAATTTAGCGGGAGAGGGAGATACGCAGTATTTT; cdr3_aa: CAISGNLAGEGDTQYF
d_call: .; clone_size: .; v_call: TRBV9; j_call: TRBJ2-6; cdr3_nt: TGTGCCAGCAGCCTTCCCTTGACGACTGGGGCCAACGTCCTGACTTTC; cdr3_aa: CASSLPLTTGANVLTF
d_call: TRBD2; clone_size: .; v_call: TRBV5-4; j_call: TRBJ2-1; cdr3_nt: TGTGCCAGCAGCTTCCTAGCGGCAGACAATGAGCAGTTCTTC; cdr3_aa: CASSFLAADNEQFF
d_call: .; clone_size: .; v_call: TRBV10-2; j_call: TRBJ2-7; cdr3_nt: TGCGCCAGCAGCCCGCCGACCGGGACAAGCTCCTACGAGCAGTACTTC; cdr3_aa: CASSPPTGTSSYEQYF
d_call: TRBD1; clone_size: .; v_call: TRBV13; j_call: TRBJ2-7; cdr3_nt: TGTGCCAGCAGCCCCAGGACAGGTGTTCTATACGAGCAGTACTTC; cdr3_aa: CASSPRTGVLYEQYF
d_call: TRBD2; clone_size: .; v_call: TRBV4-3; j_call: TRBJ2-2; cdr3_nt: TGCGCCAGCAGCCAAGTCCAAGCGGGAGGGAACACCGGGGAGCTGTTTTTT; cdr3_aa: CASSQVQAGGNTGELFF
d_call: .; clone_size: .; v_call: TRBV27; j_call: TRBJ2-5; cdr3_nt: TGTGCCAGCAGTTTATTTCCAGCGCAAGAGACCCAGTACTTC; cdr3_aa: CASSLFPAQETQYF
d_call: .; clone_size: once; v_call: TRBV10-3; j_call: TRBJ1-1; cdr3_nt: TGTGCCATCAGGGGGGTGGGGATGAACACTGAAGCTTTCTTT; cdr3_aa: CAIRGVGMNTEAFF
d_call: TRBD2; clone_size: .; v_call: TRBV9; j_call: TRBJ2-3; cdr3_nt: TGTGCCAGCAGCGTCCTTACCGGGACTAGCGGTCCGGATACGCAGTATTTT; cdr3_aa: CASSVLTGTSGPDTQYF
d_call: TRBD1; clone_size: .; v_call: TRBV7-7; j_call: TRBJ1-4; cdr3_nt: TGTGCTAGCCCTCGGGACAGCACAAATGAAAAACTGTTTTTT; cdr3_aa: CASPRDSTNEKLFF
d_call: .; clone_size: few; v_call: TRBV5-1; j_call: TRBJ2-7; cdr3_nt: TGCGCCAGGCCCCGAAACCCTCATCAGCCCTACGAGCAGTACTTC; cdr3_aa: CARPRNPHQPYEQYF
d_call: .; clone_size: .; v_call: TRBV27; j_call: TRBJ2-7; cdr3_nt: TGTGCCAGCAGTTGGTCGGGCCATAAAGCCTACGAGCAGTACTTC; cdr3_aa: CASSWSGHKAYEQYF
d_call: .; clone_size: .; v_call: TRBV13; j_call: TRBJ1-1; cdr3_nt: TGTGCCAGCAGCCCACGTGGGGAGGGGCACACTGAAGCTTTCTTT; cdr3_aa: CASSPRGEGHTEAFF
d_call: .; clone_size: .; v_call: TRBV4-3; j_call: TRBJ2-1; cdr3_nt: TGCGCCAGCAGCCAAGATACTGGATACAATGAGCAGTTCTTC; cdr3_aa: CASSQDTGYNEQFF
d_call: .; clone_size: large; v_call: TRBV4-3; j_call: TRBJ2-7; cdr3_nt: TGCGCCAGCAGCCAAGATAGGGGGAAAGGGTACGAGCAGTACTTC; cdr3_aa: CASSQDRGKGYEQYF
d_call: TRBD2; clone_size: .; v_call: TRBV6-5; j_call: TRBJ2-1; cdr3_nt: TGTGCCAGCAGCAATAGCGGGAGTATCCACAATGAGCAGTTCTTC; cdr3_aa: CASSNSGSIHNEQFF
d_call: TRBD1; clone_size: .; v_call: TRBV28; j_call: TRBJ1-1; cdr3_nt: TGTGCCAGCAGTTTCCGGAGACAGGGGGCGCGGGCTTTCTTT; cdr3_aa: CASSFRRQGARAFF
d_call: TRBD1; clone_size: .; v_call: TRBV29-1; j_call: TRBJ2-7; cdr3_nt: TGCAGCGTTGAAGTCGGCAGGGGGCGGACCTACGAGCAGTACTTC; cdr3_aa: CSVEVGRGRTYEQYF
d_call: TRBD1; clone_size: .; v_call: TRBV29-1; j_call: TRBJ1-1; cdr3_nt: TGCAGCGCGCAGGGGGCGCGTGACACTGAAGCTTTCTTT; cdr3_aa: CSAQGARDTEAFF
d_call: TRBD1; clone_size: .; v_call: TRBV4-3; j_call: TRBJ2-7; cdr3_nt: TGCGCCAGCAGCCAAGAGGGGACAGGGGCTTACGAGCAGTACTTC; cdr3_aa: CASSQEGTGAYEQYF
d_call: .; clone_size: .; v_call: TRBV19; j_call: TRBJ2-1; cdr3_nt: TGTGCCAGTAGTATGGGTCCTAACAGTGAGCAGTTCTTC; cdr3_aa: CASSMGPNSEQFF
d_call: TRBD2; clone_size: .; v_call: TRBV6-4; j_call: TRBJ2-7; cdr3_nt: TGTGCCAGCAGTGACGCGGGACTAGCGGAGACCTACGAGCAGTACTTC; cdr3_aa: CASSDAGLAETYEQYF
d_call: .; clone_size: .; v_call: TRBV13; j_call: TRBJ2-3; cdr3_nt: TGTGCCAGCAGTCAAACACGGACTTTCACAGATACGCAGTATTTT; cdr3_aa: CASSQTRTFTDTQYF
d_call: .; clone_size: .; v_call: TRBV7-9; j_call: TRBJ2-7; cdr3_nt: TGTGCCAGCAGCAGCGCCGGGACGGGAGCCTACGAGCAGTACTTC; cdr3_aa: CASSSAGTGAYEQYF
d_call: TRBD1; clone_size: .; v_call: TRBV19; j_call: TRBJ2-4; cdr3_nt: TGTGCCAGTAGTCCCCAACAGGGGCACATTCAGTACTTC; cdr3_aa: CASSPQQGHIQYF
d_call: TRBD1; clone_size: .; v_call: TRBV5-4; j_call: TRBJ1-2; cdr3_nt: TGTGCCAGCAGCTTGGGACTGACAGGGGACTATGGCTACACCTTC; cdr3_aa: CASSLGLTGDYGYTF
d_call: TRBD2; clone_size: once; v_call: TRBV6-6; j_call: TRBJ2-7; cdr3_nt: TGTGCCAGCAGAAGGGGACGGGAGGCCTCCTACGAGCAGTACTTC; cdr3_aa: CASRRGREASYEQYF